The rows below give T cell receptor beta chains drawn from one sample of a study of T cell repertoires in cytomegalovirus infection. TCRdb re-called the reads with MiXCR, one entry per CDR3 protein. The table records roughly 230,000 distinct CDR3 sequences, roughly 6.5% of them present only once. Specimen: PBMCs. Receptor source: a human donor in good health (CMV status not recorded). Some clones in this sample may be carry-over from other donors' samples. The CDR3 runs from the conserved cysteine through the conserved F or W. D genes are given only for firm matches. Only part of the rows carry a size: once, few, many, or a class if the clone is expanded.

V gene	J gene	D gene	clone size	CDR3 DNA	CDR3 protein
TRBV28	TRBJ2-5	-	many	TGTGCCAGCAGTTCTAGCCCCGGTGCCCCCCAGTACTTC	CASSSSPGAPQYF
TRBV14	TRBJ2-5	-	many	TGTGCCAGCAGCCAAGATTTAAGGGGCCAAGAGACCCAGTACTTC	CASSQDLRGQETQYF
TRBV7-3	TRBJ2-5	TRBD2	many	TGTGCCAGCAGCTCCAGCCTGGGGTTAGCGGGGGAATGGCCAGAGACCCAGTACTTC	CASSSSLGLAGEWPETQYF
TRBV6-2/TRBV6-3	TRBJ1-5	-	many	TGTGCCAGCAGTTACCACAATCAGCCCCAGCATTTT	CASSYHNQPQHF
TRBV11-2	TRBJ2-1	-	-	TGTGCCAGCACGACCCGCCGGGGCGGCGACCACTACAATGAGCAGTTCTTC	CASTTRRGGDHYNEQFF
TRBV6-1	TRBJ1-2	TRBD1	many	TGTGCCAGCAGCACCGGGACAGGGGCCGACAACTATGGCTACACCTTC	CASSTGTGADNYGYTF
TRBV12-3/TRBV12-4	TRBJ1-3	-	many	TGTGCCAGCACCTTCAACGGGGGGGCTGGAAACACCATATATTTT	CASTFNGGAGNTIYF
TRBV7-2	TRBJ1-2	-	-	TGTGCCAGCAGCTTCGGGGGAGGGCTTAACTATGGCTACACCTTC	CASSFGGGLNYGYTF
TRBV20-1	TRBJ1-5	-	few	TGCAGTGCTATCGGACAGCTCAATCAGCCCCAGCATTTT	CSAIGQLNQPQHF
TRBV7-9	TRBJ1-1	-	-	TGTGCCAGCAGCTTAAGTGGCAGGGTCACTGAAGCTTTCTTT	CASSLSGRVTEAFF
TRBV29-1	TRBJ1-1	-	few	TGCAGCGTAGACCATAGAAGGATGAGCACTGAAGCTTTCTTT	CSVDHRRMSTEAFF
TRBV27	TRBJ1-1	-	many	TGTGCCAGCAGCGATAACTGGGGCACTGAAGCTTTCTTT	CASSDNWGTEAFF
TRBV6-1	TRBJ1-1	-	many	TGTGCCAGCAGTGACGGAATGAACACTGAAGCTTTCTTT	CASSDGMNTEAFF
TRBV20-1	TRBJ2-3	TRBD1	-	TGCAGTGCCCGGGGACAGGGGGTCTATACGCAGTATTTT	CSARGQGVYTQYF
TRBV7-9	TRBJ2-2	-	many	TGTGCCAGCAGCCCGCCGGCGGGGGCTCACTCCGGGGAGCTGTTTTTT	CASSPPAGAHSGELFF
TRBV7-3	TRBJ1-2	-	many	TGTGCCAGCAGCTACCCCGGGACGGACCATTTAGGCGGCTACACCTTC	CASSYPGTDHLGGYTF
TRBV12-3/TRBV12-4	TRBJ2-4	-	many	TGTGCCAGCAGCCGCCGACAGGAGCTAGCCAAAAACATTCAGTACTTC	CASSRRQELAKNIQYF
TRBV20-1	TRBJ1-2	TRBD1	-	TGCAGTGCTCAGGGGGACTATGGCTACACCTTC	CSAQGDYGYTF
TRBV6-2/TRBV6-3	TRBJ1-1	-	many	TGTGCCAGCAGTTATGGGCCAGGGCAGCGCAAAGAAGCTTTCTTT	CASSYGPGQRKEAFF
TRBV15	TRBJ2-2	-	-	TGTGCCACCAGCAGAGTCCAGGGTTTTCGCACCGGGGAGCTGTTTTTT	CATSRVQGFRTGELFF
TRBV20-1	TRBJ1-5	TRBD1	-	TGCAGTGCGGCCAGGGGGAGCAATCAGCCCCAGCATTTT	CSAARGSNQPQHF
TRBV7-2	TRBJ2-5	TRBD1	many	TGTGCCAGCAGCCCGAGGACAGGGAGGGAGACCCAGTACTTC	CASSPRTGRETQYF
TRBV3-1	TRBJ2-1	TRBD2	few	TGTGCCAGCAGCCAAGAACCAGCGGGGGGTTCCTACAATGAGCAGTTCTTC	CASSQEPAGGSYNEQFF
TRBV28	TRBJ1-5	-	many	TGTGCCAGCAGTTACGATCAGCCCCAGCATTTT	CASSYDQPQHF
TRBV7-2	TRBJ2-5	TRBD1	many	TGTGCCAGCAGCTCCATGGGACAGGGCGGCGAGACCCAGTACTTC	CASSSMGQGGETQYF
TRBV14	TRBJ1-1	-	-	TGTGCCAGCAGCCAAGTGGGTGGAGACACTGAAGCTTTCTTT	CASSQVGGDTEAFF
TRBV7-9	TRBJ2-4	TRBD1	-	TGTGCCAGCAGTCGAGGACAGGGGGCTCACATTCAGTACTTC	CASSRGQGAHIQYF
TRBV7-9	TRBJ2-7	-	few	TGTGCCAGCAGCCCCTACGAGGTCGAGCAGTACTTC	CASSPYEVEQYF
TRBV6-6	TRBJ2-2	TRBD2	many	TGTGCCAGCAGTTACGAGCGGGACTACACCGGGGAGCTGTTTTTT	CASSYERDYTGELFF